This T cell receptor (beta chain) was retrieved from a study of cytomegalovirus exposure and HLA in healthy donors. A multiplex PCR was run with 60 Vbeta primers and 13 Jbeta primers. Method: immunoSEQ multiplex PCR; TCRdb's copy keeps in-frame clones and lacks some. The data show about 130,000 clones, with 70% to 75% seen just once and about 2.1% held by the top ten. Turning to this clone: Its specificity is unknown.

Deletions cut 10 bases from V and 2 bases from J, with 20 bases between. Germline V gene data show CDR1 as LNHDA and CDR2 as SQIVND (reference sequence). There are 15 residues in the CDR3. Study-wide findings and caveats: In a later analysis, an Asian-associated ancestry cluster reportedly showed fewer N-insertions than the approximately 700-donor mean. Under in vitro conditions, a few CMV-associated chains were confirmed as specific for CMV antigens. Association of a missense DCLRE1C variant with TCR beta V- and J-gene trimming was reported in a later analysis. Investigators reported fewer than 200 TCR beta chains as tied to cytomegalovirus.

The chain has TRBV19 and TRBJ1-1; a possible D gene is TRBD1 (6 bases). The sequencing sample was made of PBMCs. The clonotype comes from a woman in her 40s in good health and CMV-seropositive. DNA of the CDR3: TGTGCCACCAGAAGGGACACACTAAGAAACACTGAAGCTTTCTTT. Encoded protein: CATRRDTLRNTEAFF. Using reference TRBV19 and TRBJ1-1 for the parts outside the CDR3, the full variable domain is DGGITQSPKYLFRKEGQNVTLSCEQNLNHDAMYWYRQDPGQGLRLIYYSQIVNDFQKGDIAEGYSVSREKKESFPLTVTSAQKNPTAFYLCATRRDTLRNTEAFFGQGTRLTVV.